This T cell receptor (beta chain) was identified in a study of blood T cell repertoires in COVID-19. TCRdb keeps only in-frame clones here, not all; method: immunoSEQ multiplex PCR. Here the sample spans 60,000 to 70,000 clones, 80% to 90% being singletons. The sequencing sample was made of peripheral blood. This receptor was obtained from a woman aged 55-69 years with acute or convalescent COVID-19.

The CDR3 nucleotides are TGTGCCAGCAGTTGGACAATGAACACTGAAGCTTTCTTT. Encoded protein: CASSWTMNTEAFF. The V gene is TRBV6-5, the J gene TRBJ1-1; tentatively, D is TRBD1 (5 bases). V lost 4 bases to trimming and J lost 0 bases, with 6 bases between them. The CDR3 contains 13 residues. Germline CDR1 MNHEY, CDR2 SVGAGI.